The next 14 T cell receptor beta chains were all read from a single sample in a study of spatial heterogeneity in lung cancer. TCRdb re-derived calls from the 5' RACE reads in MiXCR, one entry per CDR3 protein. The table has just under 40,000 distinct CDR3 sequences, roughly 5.8% seen once. Time point given: sample taken at primary tumor resection. Sequencing was performed on whole RNA extracted from tumor and nontumor lung tissue, or from frozen PBMC, and the material was left unsorted. The sample consisted of PBMCs, taken at surgery. These receptors were taken from a male donor with early-stage non-small cell lung cancer.

There are many counts of this clonotype. J is TRBJ2-5 and V is TRBV27; D is undetermined. Germline V CDR1 and CDR2: MNHEY, SMNVEV (reference sequence). The CDR3 is made up of 12 amino acids. Trimming stripped 0 bases from V and 5 bases from J, with 4 bases between. CDR3 sequence reads: CASSLSVETQYF. The CDR3 DNA reads TGTGCCAGCAGTTTATCGGTGGAGACCCAGTACTTC.

In its sample, this clonotype was seen many times. The chain combines TRBV12-3 or TRBV12-4 with TRBJ1-3; D possibly corresponds to TRBD1 (5 bases). The V end was cut by 6 bases, the J end by 4 bases, with 10 bases between. The CDR3 has 13 residues. CDR3 residues: CASRSGPGNTIYF. CDR3 nucleotide sequence: TGTGCCAGCAGGTCGGGACCCGGAAACACCATATATTTT.

This clonotype was recorded at least ten times. The chain uses TRBV7-9 and TRBJ1-1; maybe TRBD1 (6 bases). The CDR3 has 13 amino acids. Trimming stripped 5 bases from V and 6 bases from J, with 13 bases between. The germline V gene has CDR1 SEHNR and CDR2 FQNEAQ (reference sequence). CDR3 amino acids: CASSPGASAEAFF. DNA of the CDR3: TGTGCCAGCAGCCCAGGGGCGTCCGCTGAAGCTTTCTTT.

This clonotype was detected only a few times. CDR3 in DNA: TGTGCCAGCAGCTTATTTTTACGGGGGGGTGCCGGGGAGCTGTTTTTT. Encoded protein: CASSLFLRGGAGELFF. The V and J genes are TRBV7-2 and TRBJ2-2; 8 nucleotides match TRBD2. Trimming cost V 2 bases and J 6 bases; bases outside gene matches: 8. This CDR3 comprises 16 residues. From germline, CDR1 is SGHTA and CDR2 FQGNSA.

This clonotype was recorded many times. The chain is built from TRBV6-5 and TRBJ2-5; 12 bases line up with TRBD2. CDR1 is MNHEY, CDR2 SVGAGI, per germline. CDR3 length: 18 amino acids. J lost 4 bases, V lost 0 bases, and 9 bases had no gene match. Here the CDR3 DNA reads TGTGCCAGCAGTTACTCGGGAACTAGCGGGGGGCACGGAGAGACCCAGTACTTC. Protein sequence: CASSYSGTSGGHGETQYF.

This clonotype was counted many times. The chain links TRBV7-9 to TRBJ2-6; 9 nucleotides line up with TRBD1. Trimming removed 9 bases from V and 2 bases from J; junction bases left unmatched: 8. The germline V gene encodes CDR1 SEHNR and CDR2 FQNEAQ (reference sequence). The CDR3 is 16 amino acids. The CDR3 region is CASTRGTGTGANVLTF. CDR3 DNA: TGTGCCAGTACCCGCGGGACAGGGACTGGGGCCAACGTCCTGACTTTC.

Ten or more counts support this clonotype. The chain recombines TRBV7-3 with TRBJ2-7; D unclear. The length of the CDR3 is 15 residues. Deletions cut 6 bases from V and 5 bases from J, with 20 bases between. Germline CDR1 SGHTA, CDR2 FQGTGA. CDR3 nucleotides: TGTGCCAGCAGTCCCCCCGGTGGTCCTCCCCACGAGCAGTACTTC. It specifies CASSPPGGPPHEQYF.

This clonotype was found many times. The chain uses TRBV4-1 and TRBJ2-1; TRBD2 aligns across 10 bases. The CDR3 sequence is 15 residues long. The V and J ends lost 1 base and 12 bases, in that order; junction bases with no gene match: 9. Germline V gene lookup returns CDR1 MGHRA and CDR2 YSYEKL. The CDR3 spells CASSQASGTSVSQFF. The CDR3 DNA follows: TGCGCCAGCAGCCAAGCTTCCGGGACTAGCGTATCGCAGTTCTTC.

The chain combines TRBV7-9 with TRBJ1-2, with 9 nucleotides matching TRBD1. Germline CDR1 reads SEHNR; CDR2 reads FQNEAQ (reference sequence). The CDR3 is 17 residues long. Losses at the gene ends were 1 base for V and 6 bases for J; bases not matched to a gene: 12. CDR3 residues: CASSLVGPGQGFNGYTF. CDR3 DNA: TGTGCCAGCAGCTTAGTCGGTCCCGGACAGGGGTTTAATGGCTACACCTTC.

This clonotype was observed a handful of times. The chain is built from TRBV10-3 and TRBJ2-7; tentatively, D is TRBD2 (5 bases). Trimming took 8 bases from V and 5 from J, leaving 10 bases between them. Germline V gives CDR1 ENHRY, CDR2 SYGVKD. The CDR3 spans 11 residues. CDR3 protein: CAIGRGDEQYF. Here the CDR3 DNA reads TGTGCCATCGGTCGGGGAGACGAGCAGTACTTC.

This clonotype was seen many times. V and J are TRBV9 and TRBJ1-2, with TRBD1 matching 9 bases. The V and J ends lost 4 bases and 7 bases, in that order; junction bases with no gene match: 5. Germline CDR1 and CDR2: SGDLS and YYNGEE. This CDR3 comprises 13 residues. CDR3 residues: CASSPGTGTGYTF. The CDR3, as DNA: TGTGCCAGCAGCCCTGGGACAGGGACTGGCTACACCTTC.

At least ten counts were recorded for this clonotype. The genes are TRBV4-2 and TRBJ2-5, with 11 bases matching TRBD2. The CDR3 contains 17 residues. The germline V gene has CDR1 LGHNA and CDR2 YNFKEQ. Trimming cost V 4 bases and J 2 bases; bases outside gene matches: 9. The CDR3 loop is CASSPGGLAGGQETQYF. The CDR3 region has the DNA TGTGCCAGCAGCCCTGGTGGGCTAGCGGGGGGTCAAGAGACCCAGTACTTC.

In its sample, this clonotype was seen many times. The V call is TRBV10-1, the J call TRBJ2-2, with 8 bases aligning to TRBD1. The V gene's germline CDR1 is WNHNN and CDR2 SYGVQD (reference sequence). The V segment lost 8 bases and the J segment 3 bases; nucleotides outside the gene matches: 8. The CDR3 has 15 amino acids. CDR3 protein: CASSDRGKDTGELFF. The CDR3 bases are TGCGCCAGCTCCGACAGGGGCAAGGACACCGGGGAGCTGTTTTTT.

This chain connects TRBV4-2 to TRBJ2-5; D remains ambiguous. The V and J ends lost 0 bases and 2 bases respectively, with 4 bases between them. This CDR3 has 13 amino acids. The germline V gene has CDR1 LGHNA and CDR2 YNFKEQ. CDR3 sequence: CASSQDYQETQYF. CDR3 bases: TGTGCCAGCAGCCAAGATTATCAAGAGACCCAGTACTTC.